This T cell receptor beta chain was obtained from a study of blood T cell repertoires in COVID-19. Overall study context: Samples taken during acute and convalescent COVID-19 were collected in the United States, Italy and Spain. Sample material is recorded as cDNA or gDNA derived from T cells, B-cell-depleted T cells, or PBMCs.

In this sample, this clone turned up a few times. Authors' processing steps: Reference gene primer amplification in the assay estimated nucleated cell counts. Generated by immunoSEQ multiplex PCR, the TCRdb table keeps only in-frame clones and is missing some. V, J and clone size were drawn from that table, and D and trimming were deduced from the DNA. The data contain tens of thousands of clones, around 87% of them singletons. CDR1 is SGHAT and CDR2 is FQNNGV in the germline V gene. The CDR3 totals 13 residues. Between the trimmed V and J ends, which lost 6 bases and 0 bases, there was a span of 8 bases.

V is TRBV11-2 and J is TRBJ1-1; D ambiguous. This receptor was identified in a woman aged 55 to 70 with acute or convalescent COVID-19. Sequencing input: peripheral blood. Written as DNA, the CDR3 is TGTGCCAGCAGGCTGGGCATGAACACTGAAGCTTTCTTT. Protein product: CASRLGMNTEAFF.